The 20 T cell receptor beta chains in this list originate from one sample, sequenced in a study of blood T cell repertoires in COVID-19. Measured with immunoSEQ multiplex PCR; TCRdb has only the in-frame clones, and not every one. Among about 98,000 clones, 86% were seen once, and the ten largest hold about 9.4%. Sequenced input: peripheral blood. The receptors shown here come from a man aged 50-59 years with acute or convalescent COVID-19.

J is TRBJ2-2 and V is TRBV5-1; weak D call: TRBD1 (5 bases). CDR3 length equals 15 residues. Per the germline V gene, CDR1 is SGHRS and CDR2 is YFSETQ. The V and J ends lost 0 bases and 6 bases respectively, with 12 bases between them. The CDR3, as DNA: TGCGCCAGCAGCTTGGCTCCAGGGCTATCCGGGGAGCTGTTTTTT. Translating it yields CASSLAPGLSGELFF. Full variable domain (rest looked up from reference TRBV5-1 and TRBJ2-2): KAGVTQTPRYLIKTRGQQVTLSCSPISGHRSVSWYQQTPGQGLQFLFEYFSETQRNKGNFPGRFSGRQFSNSRSEMNVSTLELGDSALYLCASSLAPGLSGELFFGEGSRLTVL.

This clone was observed a handful of times. The chain uses TRBV6-5 and TRBJ1-2; TRBD1 matches at 7 bases. The CDR3 sequence is 13 residues long. The V gene end was trimmed by 6 bases and the J gene end by 5 bases; junction bases not matched to a gene: 6. Germline V lookup: CDR1 MNHEY, CDR2 SVGAGI. As DNA, the CDR3 is TGTGCCAGCAGGAACACAGGGGTATATGGCTACACCTTC. It yields the protein CASRNTGVYGYTF.

CDR3 in DNA: TGTGCCAGCAGCTTACAGGGGGCAAGAGGAAACACCATATATTTT. It codes for CASSLQGARGNTIYF. The chain joins TRBV5-4 to TRBJ1-3; 9 bases are a match to TRBD1. V shed 2 bases, J shed 4 bases, and the junction held 4 bases outside the gene matches. The CDR3 has 15 amino acids. Germline loops: CDR1 SGHNT, CDR2 YYREEE (reference sequence).

The chain has TRBV7-6 and TRBJ2-1; TRBD2 aligns across 14 bases. This CDR3 is 18 amino acids long. CDR1 and CDR2 from the germline V gene are SGHVS and FNYEAQ. V was clipped by 6 bases and J by 2 bases; unmatched bases: 9. The CDR3 sequence: CASSFGTSGSLAYNEQFF. The DNA for the CDR3 is TGTGCCAGCAGTTTCGGGACTAGCGGGAGCTTAGCCTACAATGAGCAGTTCTTC.

In DNA, the CDR3 is TGTGCCAGCAGTTACGTAGCCGGGACAGGGAGTGGCTACACCTTC. Its translation is CASSYVAGTGSGYTF. The chain couples TRBV6-6 to TRBJ1-2, with TRBD1 matching over 9 bases. Germline V gene lookup returns CDR1 MNHNY and CDR2 SVGAGI (reference sequence). Trimming removed 2 bases from V and 7 bases from J; junction bases left unmatched: 8. This CDR3 is built from 15 residues.

The rearrangement links TRBV11-1 to TRBJ2-1; D perhaps matches TRBD2 (5 bases). The germline V and J ends were trimmed by 5 bases and 9 bases, with 14 bases remaining between them. The CDR3 loop spans 13 amino acids. Germline lookup yields CDR1 SGHAT and CDR2 FQDESV (reference sequence). The CDR3 DNA reads as TGTGCCAGCAGCCCGTCGGGGTATAGTGAGCAGTTCTTC. This sequence encodes CASSPSGYSEQFF.

In DNA, the CDR3 is TGTGCCAGCCTCCTGTACGGGAGGGGGCGAGGTTACACAGATACGCAGTATTTT. This gives the protein CASLLYGRGRGYTDTQYF. The chain is built from TRBV2 and TRBJ2-3; a weak D match, TRBD2 (8 bases). This CDR3 comprises 18 residues. Germline values: CDR1 SNHLY, CDR2 FYNNEI. Deletions cut 8 bases from V and 2 bases from J, with 26 bases between.

The rearrangement uses TRBV3-1 (or the pseudogene TRBV3-2) and TRBJ2-2; D is possibly TRBD2 (6 bases). CDR1 and CDR2 (germline): LGHDT, YNNKEL (reference sequence). This CDR3 comprises 15 residues. Trimming took off 1 base at V and 6 bases at J, with 12 bases between the two ends. CDR3 amino acids: CASSQVAGRPGELFF. CDR3 bases: TGTGCCAGCAGCCAAGTCGCAGGGAGGCCCGGGGAGCTGTTTTTT.

The J gene is TRBJ2-3, the V gene TRBV14; D unresolved. The CDR3 runs 14 residues. Germline values: CDR1 SGHDN, CDR2 FVKESK. Trimming cost V 0 bases and J 9 bases, with 13 bases left between them. The CDR3 DNA reads TGTGCCAGCAGCCAAGATCTGGCTAGATCAACGCAGTATTTT. It yields the protein CASSQDLARSTQYF.

This clone occurred once. The chain employs TRBV6-6 and TRBJ2-7, with 7 bases that match TRBD1. This CDR3 has 14 amino acids. The V gene end was trimmed by 1 base and the J gene end by 4 bases; junction bases not matched to a gene: 4. Per the germline V gene, CDR1 is MNHNY and CDR2 is SVGAGI (reference sequence). The CDR3 region is CASSYLAGGYEQYF. The CDR3 nucleotides are TGTGCCAGCAGTTACTTAGCAGGGGGATACGAGCAGTACTTC.

This chain connects TRBV6-5 to TRBJ1-6, with 7 bases lining up with TRBD1. The germline V gene encodes CDR1 MNHEY and CDR2 SVGAGI. The V segment lost 6 bases and the J segment 10 bases; nucleotides outside the gene matches: 9. CDR3 length: 14 amino acids. CDR3 nucleotides: TGTGCCAGCAGCTCCACAGGGGAAGGATCACCCCTCCACTTT. This translates into CASSSTGEGSPLHF.

The rearrangement links TRBV4-1 to TRBJ1-6; D is ambiguous. In germline, CDR1 is MGHRA, CDR2 YSYEKL. The CDR3 is 18 amino acids. V lost 1 base to trimming and J lost 0 bases, with 13 bases between them. CDR3 nucleotide sequence: TGCGCCAGCAGCCAAGTTCGGACTACAATCTCCTATAATTCACCCCTCCACTTT. Encoded protein: CASSQVRTTISYNSPLHF.

The chain couples TRBV12-5 to TRBJ2-2; 9 positions match TRBD1. This CDR3 has 15 amino acids. V shed 5 bases, J shed 5 bases, and the junction held 6 bases outside the gene matches. Per the germline V gene, CDR1 is LGHNT and CDR2 is FRNRAP. DNA of the CDR3: TGTGCTAGTGGTCCACAGGGGGCGCGAACCGGGGAGCTGTTTTTT. Its translation is CASGPQGARTGELFF. The variable domain in full, completed from reference TRBV12-5 and TRBJ2-2, reads DARVTQTPRHKVTEMGQEVTMRCQPILGHNTVFWYRQTMMQGLELLAYFRNRAPLDDSGMPKDRFSAEMPDATLATLKIQPSEPRDSAVYFCASGPQGARTGELFFGEGSRLTVL.

V gene TRBV5-5 combines with J gene TRBJ1-1; the match to TRBD1 covers 8 bases. The CDR3 consists of 15 residues. Germline V CDR1 and CDR2: SGHKS, YYEKEE (reference sequence). With V trimmed by 3 bases and J by 0 bases, 4 bases remained unmatched. CDR3 in amino acids: CASSSRTGMNTEAFF. Written as DNA, the CDR3 is TGTGCCAGCAGCTCACGGACAGGGATGAACACTGAAGCTTTCTTT.

This chain joins TRBV7-6 and TRBJ1-2; 10 bases are a match to TRBD1. In germline, CDR1 is SGHVS, CDR2 FNYEAQ. The length of the CDR3 is 17 residues. The J segment lost 5 bases and the V segment lost 3 bases, leaving 12 bases of the junction unmatched. DNA of the CDR3: TGTGCCAGCAGCTTTCACTCAGGACAGGGGGAAGATTATGGCTACACCTTC. Its protein product is CASSFHSGQGEDYGYTF.

The chain recombines TRBV9 with TRBJ2-5; the match to TRBD1 covers 7 bases. From germline, CDR1 is SGDLS and CDR2 YYNGEE. The CDR3 contains 14 residues. J lost 2 bases, V lost 3 bases, and 4 bases had no gene match. The CDR3 loop is CASSDRDRQETQYF. In nucleotides, the CDR3 is TGTGCCAGCAGCGACCGGGACAGACAAGAGACCCAGTACTTC.

The V and J genes are TRBV19 and TRBJ2-2; 7 bases match TRBD1. CDR3 length equals 14 residues. CDR1 and CDR2 (germline): LNHDA, SQIVND (reference sequence). V shed 6 bases and J 1 base; nucleotides not matched to a gene: 2. The CDR3 reads CASRGTVNTGELFF. The CDR3 DNA reads TGTGCCAGTAGGGGGACAGTGAACACCGGGGAGCTGTTTTTT.

Here the CDR3 reads CASEYSPLHF. Here the CDR3 DNA reads TGTGCCAGTGAGTATTCACCCCTCCACTTT. The V call is TRBV5-6, the J call TRBJ1-6; the D is unclear. The CDR3 extends over 10 amino acids. The V end was cut by 8 bases, the J end by 8 bases, with 5 bases between. Per the germline V gene, CDR1 is SGHDT and CDR2 is YYEEEE.

The rearrangement joins TRBV27 to TRBJ1-5; tentatively, D is TRBD1 (6 bases). The CDR3 runs to 15 residues. Per germline, CDR1 MNHEY and CDR2 SMNVEV (reference sequence). V was shortened by 1 base and J by 4 bases, with 11 bases between the two germline ends. The CDR3 nucleotides read TGTGCCAGCAGTTTATATCGGCAGGGGAATCAGCCCCAGCATTTT. Translating gives CASSLYRQGNQPQHF.

In this sample, this clone turned up once. This rearrangement joins TRBV5-4 to TRBJ1-1, with TRBD1 matching over 7 bases. CDR3 length equals 15 residues. Germline-derived CDR1 and CDR2 are SGHNT and YYREEE (reference sequence). V shed 2 bases, J shed 4 bases, and the junction held 8 bases outside the gene matches. The CDR3 protein is CASSFDWTGGTEAFF. In DNA form, the CDR3 reads TGTGCCAGCAGCTTCGATTGGACAGGAGGCACTGAAGCTTTCTTT.